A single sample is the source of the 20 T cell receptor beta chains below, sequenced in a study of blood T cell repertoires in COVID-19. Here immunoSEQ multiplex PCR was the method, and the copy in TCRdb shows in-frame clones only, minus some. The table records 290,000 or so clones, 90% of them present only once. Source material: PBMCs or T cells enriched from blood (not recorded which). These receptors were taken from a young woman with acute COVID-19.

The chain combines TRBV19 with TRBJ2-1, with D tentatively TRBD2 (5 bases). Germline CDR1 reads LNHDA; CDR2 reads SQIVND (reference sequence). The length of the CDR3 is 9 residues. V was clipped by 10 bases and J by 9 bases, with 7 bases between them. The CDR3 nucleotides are TGTGCCACAGAGGGTGAGCAGTTCTTC. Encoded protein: CATEGEQFF.

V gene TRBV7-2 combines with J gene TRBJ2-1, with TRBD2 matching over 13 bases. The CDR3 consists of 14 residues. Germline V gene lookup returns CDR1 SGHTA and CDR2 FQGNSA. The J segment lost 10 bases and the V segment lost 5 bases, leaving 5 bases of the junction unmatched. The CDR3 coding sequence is TGTGCCAGCAGCGCAACTAGCGGGAGGGTGGAGCAGTTCTTC. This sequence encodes CASSATSGRVEQFF.

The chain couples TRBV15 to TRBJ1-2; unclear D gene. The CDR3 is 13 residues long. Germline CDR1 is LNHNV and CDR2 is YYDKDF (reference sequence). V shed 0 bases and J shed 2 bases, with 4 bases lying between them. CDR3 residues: CATSREQNYGYTF. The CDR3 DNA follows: TGTGCCACCAGCAGAGAACAGAACTATGGCTACACCTTC.

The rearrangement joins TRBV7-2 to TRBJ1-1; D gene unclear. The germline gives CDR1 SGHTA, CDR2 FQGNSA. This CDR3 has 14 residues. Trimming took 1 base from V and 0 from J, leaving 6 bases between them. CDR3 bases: TGTGCCAGCAGCTTAGATTGGCTGAACACTGAAGCTTTCTTT. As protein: CASSLDWLNTEAFF.

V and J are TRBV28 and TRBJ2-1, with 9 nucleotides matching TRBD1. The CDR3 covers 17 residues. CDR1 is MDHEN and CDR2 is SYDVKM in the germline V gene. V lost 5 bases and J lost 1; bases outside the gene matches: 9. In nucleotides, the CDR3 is TGTGCCAGCAGTCCTGCCGGGGGGACAGGGTCCTACAATGAGCAGTTCTTC. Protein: CASSPAGGTGSYNEQFF.

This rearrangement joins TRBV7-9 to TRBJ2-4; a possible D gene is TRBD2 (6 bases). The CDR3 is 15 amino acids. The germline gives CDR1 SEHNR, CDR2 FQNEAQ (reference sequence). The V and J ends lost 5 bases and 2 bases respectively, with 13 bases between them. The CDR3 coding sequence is TGTGCCAGCAGCCCCAACGCGGGATCCAAAAACATTCAGTACTTC. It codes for CASSPNAGSKNIQYF.

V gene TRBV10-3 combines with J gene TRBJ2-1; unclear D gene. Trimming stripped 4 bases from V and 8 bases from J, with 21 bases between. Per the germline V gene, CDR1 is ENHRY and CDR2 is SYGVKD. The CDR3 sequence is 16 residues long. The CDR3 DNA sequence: TGTGCCATCAGTGGGTTAGTGAGTGAGTCCAAGCATGAGCAGTTCTTC. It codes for CAISGLVSESKHEQFF.

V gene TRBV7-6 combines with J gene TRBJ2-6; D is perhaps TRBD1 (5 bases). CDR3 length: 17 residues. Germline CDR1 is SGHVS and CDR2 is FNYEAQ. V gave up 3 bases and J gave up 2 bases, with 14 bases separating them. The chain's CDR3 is CASSLQGVVTGANVLTF. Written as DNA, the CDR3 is TGTGCCAGCAGCTTGCAGGGTGTGGTAACTGGGGCCAACGTCCTGACTTTC.

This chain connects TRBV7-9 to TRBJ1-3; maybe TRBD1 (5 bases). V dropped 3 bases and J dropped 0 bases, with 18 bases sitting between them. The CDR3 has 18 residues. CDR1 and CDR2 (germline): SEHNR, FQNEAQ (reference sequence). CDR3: CASSFGSWGRSSGNTIYF. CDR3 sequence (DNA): TGTGCCAGCAGCTTCGGTTCATGGGGCAGGAGCTCTGGAAACACCATATATTTT.

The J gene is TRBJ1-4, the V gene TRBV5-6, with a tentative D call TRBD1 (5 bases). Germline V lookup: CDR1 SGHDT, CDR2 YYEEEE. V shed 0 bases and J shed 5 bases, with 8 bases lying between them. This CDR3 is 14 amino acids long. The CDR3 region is CASSLVQGNEKLFF. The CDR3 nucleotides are TGTGCCAGCAGCTTGGTGCAGGGAAATGAAAAACTGTTTTTT.

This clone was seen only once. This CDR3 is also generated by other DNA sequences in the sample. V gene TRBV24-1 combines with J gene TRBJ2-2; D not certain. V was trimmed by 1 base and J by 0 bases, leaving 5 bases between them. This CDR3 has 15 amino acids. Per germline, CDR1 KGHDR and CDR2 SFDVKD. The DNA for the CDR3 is TGTGCCACCAGTGATTTAACAGCGAACACCGGGGAGCTGTTTTTT. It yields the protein CATSDLTANTGELFF.

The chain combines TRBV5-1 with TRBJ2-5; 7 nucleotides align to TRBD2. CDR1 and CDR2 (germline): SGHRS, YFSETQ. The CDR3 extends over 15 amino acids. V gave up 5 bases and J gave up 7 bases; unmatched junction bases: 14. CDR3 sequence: CASSRTAGDLATQYF. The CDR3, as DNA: TGCGCCAGCAGTCGTACGGCGGGAGATCTGGCGACCCAGTACTTC. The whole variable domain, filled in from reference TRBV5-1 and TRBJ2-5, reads KAGVTQTPRYLIKTRGQQVTLSCSPISGHRSVSWYQQTPGQGLQFLFEYFSETQRNKGNFPGRFSGRQFSNSRSEMNVSTLELGDSALYLCASSRTAGDLATQYFGPGTRLLVL.

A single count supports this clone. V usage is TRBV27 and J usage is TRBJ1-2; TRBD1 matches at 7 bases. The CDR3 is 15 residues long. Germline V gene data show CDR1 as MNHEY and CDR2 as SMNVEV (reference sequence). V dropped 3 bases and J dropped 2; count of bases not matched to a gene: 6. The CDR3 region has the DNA TGTGCCAGCAGTTTGACGAGGACAGGCAACTATGGCTACACCTTC. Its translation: CASSLTRTGNYGYTF.

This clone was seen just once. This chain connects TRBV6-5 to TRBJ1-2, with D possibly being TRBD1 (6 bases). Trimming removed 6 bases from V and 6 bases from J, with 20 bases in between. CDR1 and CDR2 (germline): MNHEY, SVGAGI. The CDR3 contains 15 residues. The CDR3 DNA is TGTGCCAGCAGCCTAAGCTGGGGGACACCGGATGGCTACACCTTC. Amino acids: CASSLSWGTPDGYTF.

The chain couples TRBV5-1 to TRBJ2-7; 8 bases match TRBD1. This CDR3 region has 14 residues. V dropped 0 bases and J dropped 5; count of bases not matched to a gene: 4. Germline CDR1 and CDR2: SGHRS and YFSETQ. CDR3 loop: CASSLVDRDHEQYF. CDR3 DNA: TGCGCCAGCAGCTTGGTGGACAGGGACCACGAGCAGTACTTC.

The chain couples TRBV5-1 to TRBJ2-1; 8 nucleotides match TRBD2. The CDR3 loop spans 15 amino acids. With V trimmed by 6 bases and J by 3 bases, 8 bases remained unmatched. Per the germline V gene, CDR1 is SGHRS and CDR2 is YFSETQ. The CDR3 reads CASNPGLGVYNEQFF. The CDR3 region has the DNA TGCGCCAGCAACCCGGGACTAGGAGTCTACAATGAGCAGTTCTTC.

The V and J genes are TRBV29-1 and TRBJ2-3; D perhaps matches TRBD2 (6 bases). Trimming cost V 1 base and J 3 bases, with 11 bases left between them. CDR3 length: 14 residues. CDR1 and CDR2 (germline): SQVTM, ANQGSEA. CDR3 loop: CSVEGRAGTDTQYF. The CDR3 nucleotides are TGCAGCGTTGAAGGGAGGGCCGGGACAGATACGCAGTATTTT.

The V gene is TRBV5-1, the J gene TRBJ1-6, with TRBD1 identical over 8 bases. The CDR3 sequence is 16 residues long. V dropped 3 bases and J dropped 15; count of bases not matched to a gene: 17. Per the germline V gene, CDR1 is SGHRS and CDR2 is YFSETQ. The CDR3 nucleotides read TGCGCCAGCAGCTATTATGGACAGGGACTCCCGCAGGACCTCCACTTT. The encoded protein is CASSYYGQGLPQDLHF.

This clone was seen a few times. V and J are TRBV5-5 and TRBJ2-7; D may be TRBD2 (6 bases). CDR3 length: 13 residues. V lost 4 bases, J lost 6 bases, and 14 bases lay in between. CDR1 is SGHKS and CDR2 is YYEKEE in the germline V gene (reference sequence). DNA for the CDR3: TGTGCCAGCAGCCCGGCGTGGGACTTCGAGCAGTACTTC. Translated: CASSPAWDFEQYF.

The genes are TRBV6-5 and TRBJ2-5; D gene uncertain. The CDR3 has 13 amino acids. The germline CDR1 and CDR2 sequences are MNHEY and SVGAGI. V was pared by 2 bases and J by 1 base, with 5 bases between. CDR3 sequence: CASSYNSQETQYF. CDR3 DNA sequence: TGTGCCAGCAGTTACAACAGCCAAGAGACCCAGTACTTC.